This entry lists 30 T cell receptor beta chains sequenced from one sample in a study of T cell responses to AZD1222 COVID-19 vaccine. Generated by immunoSEQ multiplex PCR, the TCRdb table keeps only in-frame clones and is missing some. The sample yields approximately 110,000 clones, around 80% seen once. This sample comprised peripheral blood, obtained on day 0 of AZD1222 vaccination. Source of these receptors: an adult in good health.

V usage is TRBV7-2 and J usage is TRBJ1-2, with 7 bases lining up with TRBD1. The CDR3 covers 13 residues. Trimming removed 4 bases from V and 8 bases from J; junction bases left unmatched: 7. CDR1 SGHTA and CDR2 FQGNSA come from the germline V gene. The DNA of the CDR3 is TGTGCCAGCAGCTCACCACAGGGGAGCGGCTACACCTTC. It encodes CASSSPQGSGYTF. The full variable domain, rest sourced from reference TRBV7-2 and TRBJ1-2, is GAGVSQSPSNKVTEKGKDVELRCDPISGHTALYWYRQSLGQGLEFLIYFQGNSAPDKSGLPSDRFSAERTGGSVSTLTIQRTQQEDSAVYLCASSSPQGSGYTFGSGTRLTVV.

This clone turned up a few times. The chain employs TRBV4-1 and TRBJ1-1; D gene unclear. CDR1 is MGHRA and CDR2 is YSYEKL in the germline V gene. Trimming removed 1 base from V and 2 bases from J, with 11 bases in between. There are 15 residues in the CDR3. DNA of the CDR3: TGCGCCAGCAGCCAAGTCGAAGGGTCCAACACTGAAGCTTTCTTT. It translates to CASSQVEGSNTEAFF.

The J gene is TRBJ1-2, the V gene TRBV6-2 or TRBV6-3; no clear D gene. V was shortened by 4 bases and J by 1 base, with 7 bases between the two germline ends. Germline assignment: CDR1 MNHEY and CDR2 SVGEGT. The CDR3 consists of 13 residues. CDR3 protein: CASSSGINYGYTF. CDR3 DNA sequence: TGTGCCAGCAGTTCCGGGATTAACTATGGCTACACCTTC.

The rearrangement uses TRBV9 and TRBJ1-2; 11 bases line up with TRBD1. The V segment lost 0 bases and the J segment 7 bases; nucleotides outside the gene matches: 2. The germline CDR1 and CDR2 sequences are SGDLS and YYNGEE. CDR3 length: 14 residues. The DNA of the CDR3 is TGTGCCAGCAGCGTAGAGGGGACAGGGGGTGGCTACACCTTC. Encoded protein: CASSVEGTGGGYTF. The complete variable domain, with remaining parts taken from reference TRBV9 and TRBJ1-2, reads DSGVTQTPKHLITATGQRVTLRCSPRSGDLSVYWYQQSLDQGLQFLIQYYNGEERAKGNILERFSAQQFPDLHSELNLSSLELGDSALYFCASSVEGTGGGYTFGSGTRLTVV.

V and J are TRBV3-1 (or the pseudogene TRBV3-2) and TRBJ2-5; TRBD1 agrees at 7 bases. The CDR3 length is 14 residues. Germline CDR1 and CDR2: LGHDT and YNNKEL (reference sequence). The J segment lost 7 bases and the V segment lost 1 base, leaving 6 bases of the junction unmatched. The DNA for the CDR3 is TGTGCCAGCAGCCAAGTACAGGGGTCCGGGACCCAGTACTTC. Translated, it gives CASSQVQGSGTQYF.

The chain couples TRBV4-3 to TRBJ2-7; D is uncertain. The CDR3 loop spans 13 amino acids. CDR1 is LGHNA and CDR2 is YSLEER in the germline V gene. Trimming stripped 1 base from V and 7 bases from J, with 11 bases between. DNA for the CDR3: TGCGCCAGCAGCCAAGTGCGTGAAGGGGAGCAGTACTTC. It yields the protein CASSQVREGEQYF.

This clone was counted a single time. The genes are TRBV27 and TRBJ2-7, with 8 nucleotides matching TRBD2. Germline trimming cut 5 bases from V and 6 bases from J; bases unmatched to any gene: 15. This CDR3 region has 16 residues. Germline values: CDR1 MNHEY, CDR2 SMNVEV (reference sequence). The CDR3 DNA follows: TGTGCCAGCAGTCGGCTAGCGGGTCCCGCGGGGCGCGAGCAGTACTTC. Translating gives CASSRLAGPAGREQYF.

The V call is TRBV30, the J call TRBJ1-1, with a weak D call TRBD1 (6 bases). V gave up 3 bases and J gave up 1 base, with 12 bases separating them. The CDR3 runs 14 residues. Germline V gene data show CDR1 as GTSNPN and CDR2 as SVGIG (reference sequence). The CDR3 DNA follows: TGTGCCTGGAGCCCGAAACAGGGGAACACTGAAGCTTTCTTT. It is translated as CAWSPKQGNTEAFF.

This clone was detected a few times. Other DNA sequences in the same sample also yield this CDR3. The chain links TRBV29-1 to TRBJ1-1, with unresolved D. Trimming removed 7 bases at V and 3 bases at J, with 9 bases between. The CDR3 has 11 residues. Per germline, CDR1 SQVTM and CDR2 ANQGSEA. Here the CDR3 reads CSAATDTEAFF. In nucleotides, the CDR3 is TGCAGCGCCGCGACGGACACTGAAGCTTTCTTT.

The chain couples TRBV15 to TRBJ2-1; D uncertain. The CDR3 totals 14 residues. Germline V gene sequence: CDR1 LNHNV, CDR2 YYDKDF (reference sequence). The germline V and J ends were trimmed by 4 bases and 5 bases, with 12 bases remaining between them. Here the CDR3 DNA reads TGTGCCACCAGCATAACCGCGACTCACAATGAGCAGTTCTTC. Protein product: CATSITATHNEQFF.

V is TRBV7-4 and J is TRBJ2-7; D may be TRBD2 (5 bases). Trimming stripped 2 bases from V and 4 bases from J, with 21 bases between. This CDR3 spans 17 amino acids. Germline V lookup: CDR1 SGHVT, CDR2 SQSDAQ. The CDR3 nucleotides read TGTGCCAGCAGCTTAAATGAGCAGCGGTCTCAGGAATACGAGCAGTACTTC. This gives the protein CASSLNEQRSQEYEQYF.

The chain combines TRBV5-1 with TRBJ2-5; TRBD2 matches 13 bases. J was trimmed by 3 bases and V by 5 bases; bases with no gene match: 7. The CDR3 covers 16 residues. The germline gives CDR1 SGHRS, CDR2 YFSETQ. The CDR3 bases are TGCGCCAGCAGTCGTGGGACTAGCGGGGATAAAGAGACCCAGTACTTC. Amino acid sequence: CASSRGTSGDKETQYF.

The V gene is TRBV11-2, the J gene TRBJ1-1, with D tentatively TRBD1 (6 bases). In germline, CDR1 is SGHAT, CDR2 FQNNGV. The CDR3 has 16 residues. The V end was cut by 1 base, the J end by 6 bases, with 18 bases between. The CDR3 DNA sequence: TGTGCCAGCAGCTTAGCGAGGGGACAACGGAGCGCTGAAGCTTTCTTT. Translating it yields CASSLARGQRSAEAFF. Variable domain in full (rest from reference TRBV11-2 and TRBJ1-1): EAGVAQSPRYKIIEKRQSVAFWCNPISGHATLYWYQQILGQGPKLLIQFQNNGVVDDSQLPKDRFSAERLKGVDSTLKIQPAKLEDSAVYLCASSLARGQRSAEAFFGQGTRLTVV.

This clone was counted a single time. This sequence joins TRBV13 and TRBJ1-1; TRBD1 is a possible D gene (6 bases). Germline CDR1 and CDR2: PRHDT and FYEKMQ (reference sequence). V lost 0 bases and J lost 1, with 12 bases in between. The CDR3 sequence is 16 residues long. The chain's CDR3 is CASSLGRDTSNTEAFF. The CDR3 coding sequence is TGTGCCAGCAGCTTAGGAAGGGACACTTCGAACACTGAAGCTTTCTTT.

The J gene is TRBJ2-7, the V gene TRBV4-1, with D perhaps given as TRBD1 or TRBD2 (5 bases each). CDR1 and CDR2 from the germline V gene are MGHRA and YSYEKL. The V and J ends lost 4 bases and 4 bases respectively, with 14 bases between them. CDR3 length equals 14 residues. CDR3 sequence (DNA): TGCGCCAGCAGCCTCCGGGACGGCCAATACGAGCAGTACTTC. This sequence encodes CASSLRDGQYEQYF.

Concerning this clone itself: The same CDR3 arises from other DNA sequences in this sample as well. The CDR3 protein is CASSGTANYGYTF. In nucleotides, the CDR3 is TGTGCCAGCAGCGGGACAGCCAACTATGGCTACACCTTC. The J gene is TRBJ1-2, the V gene TRBV2; 7 bases are a match to TRBD1. V was clipped by 6 bases and J by 2 bases; unmatched bases: 3. This CDR3 has 13 residues. Germline V gene sequence: CDR1 SNHLY, CDR2 FYNNEI.

This clone was counted a single time. The rearrangement uses TRBV2 and TRBJ1-1; TRBD1 matches at 7 bases. V shed 4 bases, J shed 4 bases, and the junction held 6 bases outside the gene matches. The germline V gene has CDR1 SNHLY and CDR2 FYNNEI. The CDR3 consists of 14 residues. The CDR3 region is CASSAQGVGTEAFF. The CDR3, as DNA: TGTGCCAGCAGTGCCCAGGGGGTCGGCACTGAAGCTTTCTTT.

This chain uses TRBV29-1 with TRBJ2-1; weak D call: TRBD2 (6 bases). This CDR3 region has 13 residues. Germline assignment: CDR1 SQVTM and CDR2 ANQGSEA. V was clipped by 7 bases and J by 4 bases, with 14 bases between them. The CDR3 reads CSGAEGGYNEQFF. For the CDR3, the DNA is TGCAGCGGGGCGGAGGGAGGTTACAATGAGCAGTTCTTC.

The CDR3 loop reads CASRLDEGRGEQYF. The CDR3 nucleotides read TGCGCCAGCAGACTGGACGAGGGCCGGGGCGAGCAGTACTTC. J is TRBJ2-7 and V is TRBV5-1; D perhaps matches TRBD2 (5 bases). V lost 5 bases and J lost 6, with 18 bases in between. CDR1 and CDR2 (germline): SGHRS, YFSETQ. The CDR3 totals 14 residues.

This chain joins TRBV6-5 and TRBJ1-1; TRBD1 matches at 9 bases. V dropped 4 bases and J dropped 3; count of bases not matched to a gene: 6. Germline-derived CDR1 and CDR2 are MNHEY and SVGAGI. This CDR3 has 15 residues. The CDR3, as DNA: TGTGCCAGCAGTTCCCCGGACAGGGGTTACACTGAAGCTTTCTTT. Its protein product is CASSSPDRGYTEAFF.

The rearrangement links TRBV5-1 to TRBJ1-2; TRBD1 agrees at 8 bases. The germline CDR1 and CDR2 sequences are SGHRS and YFSETQ. This CDR3 comprises 14 residues. V shed 1 base and J 6 bases; nucleotides not matched to a gene: 5. CDR3 region: CASSLRGQGHGYTF. CDR3 nucleotide sequence: TGCGCCAGCAGCTTGAGAGGACAGGGCCATGGCTACACCTTC. The whole variable domain, filled in from reference TRBV5-1 and TRBJ1-2, reads KAGVTQTPRYLIKTRGQQVTLSCSPISGHRSVSWYQQTPGQGLQFLFEYFSETQRNKGNFPGRFSGRQFSNSRSEMNVSTLELGDSALYLCASSLRGQGHGYTFGSGTRLTVV.

J is TRBJ2-2 and V is TRBV9; D is tentatively TRBD1 or TRBD2 (5 bases each). Germline V gives CDR1 SGDLS, CDR2 YYNGEE. With 3 bases removed from V and 2 bases from J, the gap between germline ends came to 11 bases. The CDR3 length is 15 residues. CDR3 bases: TGTGCCAGCAGCGCCGGGACGGTTAACACCGGGGAGCTGTTTTTT. Translated, it gives CASSAGTVNTGELFF.

Only a few counts were recorded for this clone. V usage is TRBV4-2 and J usage is TRBJ2-3; 10 bases line up with TRBD2. Trimming removed 0 bases from V and 4 bases from J; junction bases left unmatched: 4. Germline V gene data show CDR1 as LGHNA and CDR2 as YNFKEQ. This CDR3 has 16 residues. In DNA form, the CDR3 reads TGTGCCAGCAGCCAAGAAGCTAGCGGGGGCGCAGATACGCAGTATTTT. The encoded protein is CASSQEASGGADTQYF.

The gene calls are TRBV4-1 and TRBJ2-7; either TRBD1 or TRBD2 may fit D (5 bases each). Germline lookup yields CDR1 MGHRA and CDR2 YSYEKL. V was trimmed by 1 base and J by 2 bases, leaving 12 bases between them. The length of the CDR3 is 15 residues. CDR3 amino acids: CASSQVRGSTYEQYF. The CDR3 DNA reads TGCGCCAGCAGCCAAGTACGGGGCTCCACCTACGAGCAGTACTTC.

The J gene is TRBJ1-2, the V gene TRBV27; 8 nucleotides match TRBD1. J lost 7 bases, V lost 5 bases, and 9 bases had no gene match. In germline, CDR1 is MNHEY, CDR2 SMNVEV (reference sequence). CDR3 length equals 14 residues. The CDR3 is CASSHPGQGSGYTF. The CDR3 region has the DNA TGTGCCAGCAGTCACCCAGGACAGGGCTCTGGCTACACCTTC.

The CDR3 protein is CASSFQANYGYTF. CDR3 bases: TGTGCCAGCAGCTTTCAGGCTAACTATGGCTACACCTTC. V gene TRBV5-5 combines with J gene TRBJ1-2; D is undetermined. CDR1 and CDR2 from the germline V gene are SGHKS and YYEKEE (reference sequence). The ends were cut back, 2 bases at V and 0 bases at J, with 5 bases in the middle. The CDR3 length is 13 residues. Full variable domain (remainder filled in from reference TRBV5-5 and TRBJ1-2): DAGVTQSPTHLIKTRGQQVTLRCSPISGHKSVSWYQQVLGQGPQFIFQYYEKEERGRGNFPDRFSARQFPNYSSELNVNALLLGDSALYLCASSFQANYGYTFGSGTRLTVV.

This clone was seen a few times. The V call is TRBV9, the J call TRBJ1-3, with D uncertain. Trimming removed 3 bases from V and 0 bases from J, with 4 bases in between. This CDR3 region has 13 residues. Germline V gene lookup returns CDR1 SGDLS and CDR2 YYNGEE. The CDR3, as DNA: TGTGCCAGCAGCGACAGCTCTGGAAACACCATATATTTT. This translates into CASSDSSGNTIYF.

V usage is TRBV19 and J usage is TRBJ2-2; 9 nucleotides line up with TRBD1. The CDR3 is 13 residues long. V was pared by 11 bases and J by 7 bases, with 8 bases of the junction left unmatched. Looked up from germline, CDR1 is LNHDA and CDR2 is SQIVND (reference sequence). CDR3 nucleotides: TGTGCCGGGAAGACAGGGGGGAGCGGGGAGCTGTTTTTT. It encodes CAGKTGGSGELFF.

The V and J genes are TRBV2 and TRBJ1-1; 9 positions agree with TRBD1. Per the germline V gene, CDR1 is SNHLY and CDR2 is FYNNEI. The CDR3 consists of 15 residues. V lost 1 base, J lost 7 bases, and 7 bases stayed unmatched. The CDR3 reads CASSEVSQGASEAFF. In DNA form, the CDR3 reads TGTGCCAGCAGTGAAGTTTCACAGGGGGCTAGTGAAGCTTTCTTT.

For this clone: The junction does not match germline at one end; this may be a read error. The chain carries TRBV7-7 and TRBJ2-2; perhaps TRBD1 as D (5 bases). The CDR3 extends over 15 amino acids. Germline V gene lookup returns CDR1 SSHAT and CDR2 FNYEAQ (reference sequence). CDR3 sequence (DNA): TGTGCTAGCACGGAGTCGGCAGGGCCTACCGGGGAGCTGTTTTTT. Protein product: CASTESAGPTGELFF.